One sample yielded the 11 T cell receptor beta chains listed below, sequenced in a study of graft-versus-host responses after intestinal transplantation. Profiled with immunoSEQ multiplex PCR; TCRdb holds only in-frame clones, not every one. The sample lists around 95,000 clones; about 90% were seen once. These receptors are not linked to any known antigen. Material: unstimulated CD4+ T cells sorted from spleen or lymph node cells, obtained before transplant. The receptors shown here come from a human donor who was the organ donor for an intestinal transplant.

The chain combines TRBV6-1 with TRBJ2-3, with D possibly matching TRBD2 (6 bases). Germline CDR1 MNHNS, CDR2 SASEGT. V was trimmed by 7 bases and J by 2 bases, leaving 16 bases between them. The CDR3 has 15 residues. CDR3 in amino acids: CASKWGGGFTDTQYF. CDR3 nucleotides: TGTGCCAGCAAATGGGGTGGGGGGTTCACAGATACGCAGTATTTT.

The V gene is TRBV6-5, the J gene TRBJ1-2; 9 bases line up with TRBD1. CDR1 is MNHEY, CDR2 SVGAGI, per germline. The CDR3 totals 15 residues. With V trimmed by 5 bases and J by 8 bases, 12 bases remained unmatched. For the CDR3, the DNA is TGTGCCAGCAGTACTGACCCGGACAGGGGCTACGGCTACACCTTC. Translated: CASSTDPDRGYGYTF.

This clone was observed a few times. This chain uses TRBV6-5 with TRBJ1-3; D is uncertain. From germline, CDR1 is MNHEY and CDR2 SVGAGI. The V gene lost 7 bases and the J gene lost 4 bases, with 5 bases spanning the gap. The CDR3 spans 11 residues. The CDR3 DNA sequence: TGTGCCAGCATGGGCGGAAACACCATATATTTT. It encodes CASMGGNTIYF.

The V call is TRBV4-1, the J call TRBJ1-1; 7 bases match TRBD1. After removal of 4 bases from V and 5 bases from J, the junction contained 4 bases not matched to a gene. CDR3 size: 13 residues. Per germline, CDR1 MGHRA and CDR2 YSYEKL. This chain's CDR3 is CASSREQGTEAFF. The CDR3 DNA reads as TGCGCCAGCAGCCGAGAACAGGGGACTGAAGCTTTCTTT.

The chain joins TRBV27 to TRBJ1-6; no reliable D call. Trimming pared 5 bases from V and 7 bases from J, leaving 15 bases between. The CDR3 totals 15 residues. Germline loops: CDR1 MNHEY, CDR2 SMNVEV (reference sequence). CDR3 DNA sequence: TGTGCCAGCAGTGAACGACCCTATGAAAATTCACCCCTCCACTTT. The encoded protein is CASSERPYENSPLHF.

The V call is TRBV6-1, the J call TRBJ1-5, with D hard to call. The germline V and J ends were trimmed by 1 base and 4 bases, with 8 bases remaining between them. Germline V gene data show CDR1 as MNHNS and CDR2 as SASEGT. The CDR3 spans 14 residues. The CDR3 nucleotides are TGTGCCAGCAGTGAAGGGGGAGAGAATCAGCCCCAGCATTTT. It encodes CASSEGGENQPQHF.

V gene TRBV19 combines with J gene TRBJ2-7; D not certain. V was pared by 3 bases and J by 6 bases, with 21 bases between. Looked up from germline, CDR1 is LNHDA and CDR2 is SQIVND (reference sequence). This CDR3 is built from 16 residues. The CDR3 nucleotides are TGTGCCAGTAGTATCGAGCTGGGGATAAGTTTAACCGAGCAGTACTTC. Translated, it gives CASSIELGISLTEQYF.

The chain uses TRBV28 and TRBJ2-2; 10 bases fit TRBD1. The CDR3 sequence is 16 residues long. The trim removed 3 bases at V and 7 bases at J, leaving 8 bases unmatched. Germline CDR1 is MDHEN and CDR2 is SYDVKM. CDR3 bases: TGTGCCAGCAGTTTGCCGGGACAGGGGAAGAACGGGGAGCTGTTTTTT. It codes for CASSLPGQGKNGELFF.

CDR3 DNA sequence: TGTGCCAGCAGCTTTTCAGGGGGCCCAAGGAACACTGAAGCTTTCTTT. Its translation is CASSFSGGPRNTEAFF. This chain joins TRBV5-6 and TRBJ1-1; TRBD1 matches at 8 bases. With 2 bases clipped from V and 1 base from J, the junction kept 7 bases outside the gene matches. Per germline, CDR1 SGHDT and CDR2 YYEEEE. The CDR3 spans 16 residues. The variable domain in full, with the rest retrieved from reference TRBV5-6 and TRBJ1-1, is DAGVTQSPTHLIKTRGQQVTLRCSPKSGHDTVSWYQQALGQGPQFIFQYYEEEERQRGNFPDRFSGHQFPNYSSELNVNALLLGDSALYLCASSFSGGPRNTEAFFGQGTRLTVV.

This clone was found a few times. The V call is TRBV5-8, the J call TRBJ1-5; possible D gene TRBD1, 6 bases. CDR3 length: 13 residues. Germline values: CDR1 SGHTS, CDR2 YDEGEE. The V end was cut by 3 bases, the J end by 4 bases, with 8 bases between. CDR3: CASSSGQNQPQHF. CDR3 in DNA: TGTGCCAGCAGCTCCGGACAGAATCAGCCCCAGCATTTT.

With regard to this clone: Germline and junction disagree at one end, which may indicate a read error. The J gene is TRBJ2-7, the V gene TRBV2; 7 bases match TRBD1. CDR1 is SNHLY and CDR2 is FYNNEI in the germline V gene. This CDR3 is built from 12 residues. CDR3 amino acids: CASSRGGRTSPF. The DNA for the CDR3 is TGTGCCAGCAGTAGAGGGGGCAGGACAAGTCCGTTC.